Below are 12 T cell receptor beta chains sequenced from a single sample in a study of Ad26.COV2.S vaccination and SARS-CoV-2 variants. The table came from immunoSEQ multiplex PCR; TCRdb's copy has only in-frame clones and leaves some out. The table shows roughly 350,000 clones, with about 87% occurring only once. The sample's treatment: approximately 18 received Ad26.COV2.S at low or high dose, single or two shots; a few received placebo; per-sample allocation not given. Specimen acquisition occurred on day 63 following the initial vaccine or placebo injection. Sequenced here: peripheral blood, sampled in a trial of Ad26.COV2.S vaccine versus placebo. The receptors were gathered from a person aged 18 to 59 who received the Ad26.COV2.S COVID-19 vaccine or a placebo.

This rearrangement joins TRBV4-3 to TRBJ1-1; no definite D call. The V gene's germline CDR1 is LGHNA and CDR2 YSLEER. The CDR3 totals 16 residues. The V and J ends lost 0 bases and 3 bases respectively, with 14 bases between them. For the CDR3, the DNA is TGCGCCAGCAGCCAAGATCGTAGGGTTTGGGACACTGAAGCTTTCTTT. Its translation is CASSQDRRVWDTEAFF.

V and J are TRBV7-6 and TRBJ2-3, with a possible D match to TRBD2 (6 bases). Germline V gene lookup returns CDR1 SGHVS and CDR2 FNYEAQ. This CDR3 contains 14 residues. The V end lost 3 bases, the J end lost 1 base, and 8 bases lay between the germline ends. The CDR3 region has the DNA TGTGCCAGCAGCTTCCCGGGGGGCACAGATACGCAGTATTTT. Its protein product is CASSFPGGTDTQYF.

J is TRBJ2-1 and V is TRBV7-2; perhaps TRBD2 as D (6 bases). The CDR3 extends over 15 amino acids. V lost 7 bases and J lost 6, with 19 bases in between. CDR1 is SGHTA, CDR2 FQGNSA, per germline. This CDR3 reads CASTLPATRVNEQFF. CDR3 sequence (DNA): TGTGCCAGCACCTTGCCGGCGACTAGAGTCAATGAGCAGTTCTTC.

The genes are TRBV5-1 and TRBJ2-5; 8 nucleotides agree with TRBD2. The germline V gene has CDR1 SGHRS and CDR2 YFSETQ. This CDR3 is 14 amino acids long. V lost 4 bases, J lost 4 bases, and 6 bases stayed unmatched. This CDR3 reads CASSPGGLGETQYF. In DNA, the CDR3 is TGCGCCAGCAGCCCGGGGGGGTTAGGAGAGACCCAGTACTTC.

The chain joins TRBV5-1 to TRBJ2-7; D possibly corresponds to TRBD1 (5 bases). V was shortened by 4 bases and J by 6 bases, with 14 bases between the two germline ends. CDR1 and CDR2 (germline): SGHRS, YFSETQ. This CDR3 has 13 residues. The CDR3 sequence: CASSVGPQSEQYF. Written as DNA, the CDR3 is TGCGCCAGCAGCGTGGGGCCGCAGAGCGAGCAGTACTTC. Full variable domain (remainder filled in from reference TRBV5-1 and TRBJ2-7): KAGVTQTPRYLIKTRGQQVTLSCSPISGHRSVSWYQQTPGQGLQFLFEYFSETQRNKGNFPGRFSGRQFSNSRSEMNVSTLELGDSALYLCASSVGPQSEQYFGPGTRLTVT.

J is TRBJ1-5 and V is TRBV18; possibly TRBD1 for D (5 bases). Trimming cost V 3 bases and J 4 bases, with 13 bases left between them. CDR3 length equals 15 residues. The germline gives CDR1 KGHSH, CDR2 LQKENI. CDR3 sequence reads: CASSPGGARNQPQHF. CDR3 DNA sequence: TGTGCCAGCTCACCTGGTGGGGCTCGGAATCAGCCCCAGCATTTT.

Worth noting for this clone: This CDR3 is also generated by other DNA sequences in the sample. This sequence joins TRBV5-1 and TRBJ2-3, with D uncertain. The CDR3 loop spans 11 amino acids. Trimming shortened V by 2 bases and J by 6 bases, and 4 bases separated the two germline ends. The germline V gene has CDR1 SGHRS and CDR2 YFSETQ. The CDR3 spells CASSLRDTQYF. As DNA, the CDR3 is TGCGCCAGCAGCTTAAGGGATACGCAGTATTTT.

This clone was detected only a few times. The V gene is TRBV6-2 or TRBV6-3, the J gene TRBJ1-1, with D unresolved. The CDR3 covers 11 residues. CDR1 is MNHEY, CDR2 SVGEGT, per germline. Deletions cut 2 bases from V and 4 bases from J, with 2 bases between. The DNA for the CDR3 is TGTGCCAGCAGTTACCTCACTGAAGCTTTCTTT. It encodes CASSYLTEAFF.

On this clone: Other DNA sequences in this sample translate to the same CDR3. This chain joins TRBV12-3 or TRBV12-4 and TRBJ1-2; D not certain. This CDR3 has 13 amino acids. The germline V and J ends were trimmed by 6 bases and 2 bases, with 10 bases remaining between them. This CDR3 is CASRRGSNYGYTF. CDR3 coding DNA: TGTGCCAGCAGACGGGGTTCCAACTATGGCTACACCTTC.

The rearrangement links TRBV7-2 to TRBJ2-2; no definite D call. CDR1 is SGHTA and CDR2 is FQGNSA in the germline V gene. V dropped 4 bases and J dropped 3 bases, with 0 bases sitting between them. The length of the CDR3 is 11 residues. The CDR3 is CASSYTGELFF. DNA of the CDR3: TGTGCCAGCAGCTACACCGGGGAGCTGTTTTTT.

The chain employs TRBV6-5 and TRBJ2-1; 9 bases are shared with TRBD2. Germline CDR1 MNHEY, CDR2 SVGAGI. The CDR3 runs 16 residues. J lost 4 bases, V lost 2 bases, and 6 bases had no gene match. For the CDR3, the DNA is TGTGCCAGCAGTTACATCGGCGGGAGGGATTACAATGAGCAGTTCTTC. This gives the protein CASSYIGGRDYNEQFF.

V usage is TRBV19 and J usage is TRBJ1-1; TRBD1 agrees at 7 bases. The junction had 4 bases not matched to a gene; V was cut back by 10 bases and J by 2 bases. The germline V gene encodes CDR1 LNHDA and CDR2 SQIVND (reference sequence). The CDR3 contains 12 residues. The CDR3 here is CATRQGNTEAFF. Written as DNA, the CDR3 is TGTGCCACCCGACAGGGTAACACTGAAGCTTTCTTT.